Below are 2 T cell receptor beta chains sequenced from a single sample in a study of T-cell reconstitution after alpha-beta-depleted transplantation in children (TCRdb year 2016). Library construction relied on PCR. The sample was run on an Illumina HiSeq 2500. To normalize quantification of the TCRbeta repertoire, the TCR libraries were built with molecular barcoding that relied on unique molecular identifiers. TCRdb passed the public sequencing reads through fastp at Q25 and MiXCR, retaining productive beta sequences. Identical CDR3 protein sequences are pooled into one entry, listed with their most common genes and DNA. This sample is represented by around 500,000 distinct CDR3 sequences; about an eighth of them were singletons. Clones ranked in the top ten supply about 6% of the sample. Sequences were derived from PBMCs from the stem cell graft donor, sampled from the stem cell graft. Receptor source: a human donor who donated a stem cell graft to a child with combined immunodeficiency.

This clonotype was recorded at least ten times. The chain is built from TRBV29-1 and TRBJ2-7, with D uncertain. Germline loops: CDR1 SQVTM, CDR2 ANQGSEA. Trimming removed 0 bases from V and 7 bases from J, with 16 bases in between. The CDR3 consists of 14 residues. CDR3 sequence (DNA): TGCAGCGTTGAAGATAACGGCTTATACGTGGAGCAGTACTTC. It specifies CSVEDNGLYVEQYF.

V usage is TRBV4-3 and J usage is TRBJ2-3, with 10 nucleotides matching TRBD2. With V trimmed by 0 bases and J by 2 bases, 5 bases remained unmatched. The CDR3 is 17 amino acids. The germline CDR1 and CDR2 sequences are LGHNA and YSLEER. The CDR3 sequence: CASSQDLAGVNTDTQYF. CDR3 coding DNA: TGCGCCAGCAGCCAAGATCTAGCGGGAGTTAACACAGATACGCAGTATTTT.